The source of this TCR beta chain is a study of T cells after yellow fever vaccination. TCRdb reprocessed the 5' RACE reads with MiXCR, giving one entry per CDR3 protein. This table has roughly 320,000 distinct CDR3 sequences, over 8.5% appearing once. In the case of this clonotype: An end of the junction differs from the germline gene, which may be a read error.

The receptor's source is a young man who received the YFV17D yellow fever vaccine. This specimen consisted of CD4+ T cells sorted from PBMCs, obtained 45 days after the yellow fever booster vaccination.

Here the CDR3 reads CASILRGGVNNEEFF. The CDR3 DNA sequence: TGTGCCAGCATCCTTCGGGGGGGCGTTAACAATGAGGAGTTCTTC. The J gene is TRBJ2-1, the V gene TRBV5-4; 8 nucleotides match TRBD2. Germline assignment: CDR1 SGHNT and CDR2 YYREEE (reference sequence). The CDR3 consists of 15 residues.